The 10 T cell receptor beta chains below all came from one sample that was sequenced in a study of low-dose radiotherapy and immunotherapy resistance in tumors. Primers used for first-strand cDNA, a TRAV- and TRBV-specific set, covered both alpha and beta chains. Amplification, which lasted around 20 PCR cycles, used a constant-region primer and V-primer adapter to amplify TCRs. TCRdb reanalysed the reads using MiXCR and keeps one entry per CDR3 protein. The sample contains 8,500 to 14,000 distinct CDR3 sequences, more than 55% of which appear only once. These receptors were collected from a human donor with advanced metastatic prostate, ovarian, gallbladder or colorectal cancer (not recorded which). This table probably holds off-target reads from a library built for another chain.

The chain has TRBV7-8 and TRBJ1-1; 7 nucleotides line up with TRBD1. The V gene end was trimmed by 5 bases and the J gene end by 1 base; junction bases not matched to a gene: 1. Germline values: CDR1 SGHVS, CDR2 FQNEAQ. CDR3 size: 13 residues. The CDR3 loop is CASSRTGNTEAFF. The CDR3, as DNA: TGTGCCAGCAGCCGGACAGGGAACACTGAAGCTTTCTTT.

The V call is TRBV30, the J call TRBJ2-7; D remains ambiguous. CDR3 length: 13 residues. Trimming took off 4 bases at V and 5 bases at J, with 15 bases between the two ends. CDR1 is GTSNPN, CDR2 SVGIG, per germline (reference sequence). The DNA of the CDR3 is TGTGCCTGGACCAGAGGTAGGGTTGACGAGCAGTACTTC. Residues: CAWTRGRVDEQYF. Full variable domain (rest looked up from reference TRBV30 and TRBJ2-7): SQTIHQWPATLVQPVGSPLSLECTVEGTSNPNLYWYRQAAGRGLQLLFYSVGIGQISSEVPQNLSASRPQDRQFILSSKKLLLSDSGFYLCAWTRGRVDEQYFGPGTRLTVT.

This clonotype was observed a handful of times. The rearrangement uses TRBV15 and TRBJ2-2; TRBD2 agrees at 11 bases. The CDR3 has 16 residues. V gave up 5 bases and J gave up 4 bases; unmatched junction bases: 6. CDR1 and CDR2 from the germline V gene are LNHNV and YYDKDF (reference sequence). CDR3 in amino acids: CATSRSGRAVTGELFF. For the CDR3, the DNA is TGTGCCACCAGCCGTAGCGGGAGGGCGGTCACCGGGGAGCTGTTTTTT.

This clonotype was counted a few times. This chain links TRBV19 with TRBJ2-7; 7 bases match TRBD2. Per germline, CDR1 LNHDA and CDR2 SQIVND (reference sequence). This CDR3 has 11 residues. The CDR3 is CGRGIDREQYF. In nucleotides, the CDR3 is TGTGGGCGGGGGATCGATCGCGAGCAGTACTTC. Variable domain in full (rest from reference TRBV19 and TRBJ2-7): DGGITQSPKYLFRKEGQNVTLSCEQNLNHDAMYWYRQDPGQGLRLIYYSQIVNDFQKGDIAEGYSVSREKKESFPLTVTSAQKNPTAFYLCGRGIDREQYFGPGTRLTVT.

Note on this clonotype: At one of its ends the junction is not consistent with the germline gene, which may arise from a read error. The chain couples TRBV5-1 to TRBJ2-7, with D perhaps being TRBD1 or TRBD2 (5 bases each). CDR3 length equals 16 residues. The germline gives CDR1 SGHRS, CDR2 YFSETQ. CDR3 DNA: TGCGCCAGCAGCTACTCAGGGACCGTCAGCTCCTACGAGCAGGACTTC. Translating gives CASSYSGTVSSYEQDF.

The V call is TRBV7-8, the J call TRBJ2-2, with D possibly being TRBD1 (5 bases). Germline CDR1 and CDR2: SGHVS and FQNEAQ. The CDR3 runs 17 residues. V was cut by 3 bases and J by 6 bases, with 20 bases left in between. CDR3 sequence (DNA): TGTGCCAGCAGCTTGGGGCAGGGTGGTCTAACAGCCGGGGAGCTGTTTTTT. This sequence encodes CASSLGQGGLTAGELFF.

This clonotype turned up a few times. This chain uses TRBV28 with TRBJ1-2, with D hard to call. The V gene lost 2 bases and the J gene lost 1 base, with 8 bases spanning the gap. The CDR3 covers 14 residues. CDR1 MDHEN and CDR2 SYDVKM come from the germline V gene. CDR3 loop: CASSLGRNNYGYTF. DNA for the CDR3: TGTGCCAGCAGTTTAGGACGGAATAACTATGGCTACACCTTC.

The chain combines TRBV20-1 with TRBJ2-5, with 11 bases identical to TRBD2. V lost 5 bases and J lost 5; bases outside the gene matches: 16. CDR3 length: 17 amino acids. Germline CDR1 is DFQATT and CDR2 is SNEGSKA (reference sequence). The CDR3 DNA reads TGCAGTGCTCTGAGGCTAGCGGGGGGCTGGGGGAGGGAGACCCAGTACTTC. Its protein product is CSALRLAGGWGRETQYF.

V gene TRBV12-3 or TRBV12-4 combines with J gene TRBJ1-1; D unresolved. Trimming cost V 6 bases and J 3 bases, with 17 bases left between them. The CDR3 has 15 residues. For the CDR3, the DNA is TGTGCCAGCAGGGCAATTCTGCGTACGGACACTGAAGCTTTCTTT. Amino acids: CASRAILRTDTEAFF.

There are a few counts of this clonotype. The chain combines TRBV20-1 with TRBJ1-5; 9 nucleotides agree with TRBD1. The CDR3 consists of 14 residues. V trimming: 6 bases; J trimming: 6 bases; junction bases outside the gene matches: 9. CDR1 is DFQATT, CDR2 SNEGSKA, per germline (reference sequence). CDR3 sequence reads: CSAGGQGGSQPQHF. CDR3 nucleotides: TGCAGTGCCGGGGGACAGGGCGGGAGTCAGCCCCAGCATTTT.